Presented here are 29 T cell receptor beta chains from one specimen sequenced in a study of type 1 regulatory T cells. These receptors' antigens are unknown. TCRdb itself ran the reads through MiXCR, one entry per CDR3 protein. The sample holds about 42,000 distinct CDR3 sequences, 9% to 15% seen once. Source material: cultured non-Tr1 T cells, either the whole culture or a sorted T cell fraction (not recorded which). The origin of the receptors is a human donor in good health.

This clonotype was found a few times. This chain connects TRBV11-1 to TRBJ2-7; D is possibly TRBD2 (6 bases). V lost 5 bases to trimming and J lost 2 bases, with 16 bases between them. The CDR3 totals 15 residues. Germline CDR1 reads SGHAT; CDR2 reads FQDESV (reference sequence). CDR3 nucleotide sequence: TGTGCCAGCAGCCCCACCGGGACTCTCACCTACGAGCAGTACTTC. Residues: CASSPTGTLTYEQYF.

This clonotype has a count of ten or more. This chain joins TRBV5-1 and TRBJ2-3; tentative D call: TRBD2 (6 bases). CDR1 and CDR2 from the germline V gene are SGHRS and YFSETQ. V was shortened by 2 bases and J by 3 bases, with 13 bases between the two germline ends. The CDR3 extends over 15 amino acids. The CDR3 here is CASSFAGRGTDTQYF. DNA for the CDR3: TGCGCCAGCAGCTTTGCGGGGAGAGGGACAGATACGCAGTATTTT.

This clonotype turned up a few times. The CDR3 nucleotides are TGTGCCAGTGCCGGGACAGGGTTGGAGACCCAGTACTTC. This sequence encodes CASAGTGLETQYF. The chain combines TRBV19 with TRBJ2-5, with 9 bases that match TRBD1. In germline, CDR1 is LNHDA, CDR2 SQIVND (reference sequence). With 8 bases clipped from V and 5 bases from J, the junction kept 6 bases outside the gene matches. The CDR3 totals 13 residues. The entire variable domain, with the rest obtained from reference TRBV19 and TRBJ2-5, is as follows: DGGITQSPKYLFRKEGQNVTLSCEQNLNHDAMYWYRQDPGQGLRLIYYSQIVNDFQKGDIAEGYSVSREKKESFPLTVTSAQKNPTAFYLCASAGTGLETQYFGPGTRLLVL.

The chain recombines TRBV20-1 with TRBJ2-7, with D perhaps TRBD2 (5 bases). The CDR3 is 12 residues long. V lost 4 bases, J lost 2 bases, and 9 bases lay in between. CDR1 DFQATT and CDR2 SNEGSKA come from the germline V gene (reference sequence). The CDR3 loop reads CSATASTYEQYF. The CDR3 bases are TGCAGTGCTACGGCTAGCACCTACGAGCAGTACTTC.

This clonotype has at least ten counts. J is TRBJ2-7 and V is TRBV20-1; 7 positions match TRBD2. The trim removed 3 bases at V and 2 bases at J, leaving 7 bases unmatched. The CDR3 has 14 residues. The germline V gene encodes CDR1 DFQATT and CDR2 SNEGSKA (reference sequence). DNA of the CDR3: TGCAGTGCTAGGCCCGGGGGAGGGCCCTACGAGCAGTACTTC. This sequence encodes CSARPGGGPYEQYF.

This clonotype has ten or more counts. The chain's CDR3 is CASSLGDFTDTQYF. The CDR3 region has the DNA TGTGCCAGCAGTTTAGGGGATTTCACAGATACGCAGTATTTT. V usage is TRBV12-3 or TRBV12-4 and J usage is TRBJ2-3; D not resolved. V lost 1 base, J lost 2 bases, and 7 bases lay in between. This CDR3 is built from 14 residues.

CDR3 sequence reads: CASSTKIAGGPGEQFF. CDR3 in DNA: TGTGCCAGCAGCACCAAAATAGCGGGAGGGCCAGGTGAGCAGTTCTTC. This chain uses TRBV7-2 with TRBJ2-1; TRBD2 agrees at 11 bases. V lost 5 bases and J lost 9; bases outside the gene matches: 12. The CDR3 covers 16 residues. Germline CDR1 SGHTA, CDR2 FQGNSA.

The sample holds many counts of this clonotype. The chain combines TRBV12-3 or TRBV12-4 with TRBJ1-5, with D maybe TRBD1 (5 bases). CDR3 length equals 13 residues. The V end lost 2 bases, the J end lost 5 bases, and 7 bases lay between the germline ends. The chain's CDR3 is CASSLSTDQPQHF. In DNA, the CDR3 is TGTGCCAGCAGTTTATCGACAGATCAGCCCCAGCATTTT.

This clonotype was observed many times. The V and J genes are TRBV12-3 or TRBV12-4 and TRBJ1-1; no clear D gene. The V and J ends lost 5 bases and 8 bases respectively, with 6 bases between them. CDR3 length equals 10 residues. This CDR3 is CASSPAEAFF. CDR3 in DNA: TGTGCCAGCAGTCCAGCGGAAGCTTTCTTT.

In its sample, this clonotype was seen many times. The chain uses TRBV20-1 and TRBJ2-1; D gene unclear. Germline-derived CDR1 and CDR2 are DFQATT and SNEGSKA (reference sequence). Trimming left V 4 bases short and J 8 bases short, with 12 bases between. This CDR3 has 12 amino acids. CDR3 amino acids: CSAKQVMDEQFF. In DNA form, the CDR3 reads TGCAGTGCTAAGCAGGTGATGGATGAGCAGTTCTTC.

This clonotype has ten or more counts. This chain connects TRBV11-2 to TRBJ1-1; maybe TRBD1 (6 bases). The CDR3 extends over 18 amino acids. Per the germline V gene, CDR1 is SGHAT and CDR2 is FQNNGV. V lost 1 base and J 2 bases, leaving 20 bases between the germline ends. The CDR3 here is CASSLGPRPGTQNTEAFF. For the CDR3, the DNA is TGTGCCAGCAGCTTAGGCCCGAGACCCGGGACACAAAACACTGAAGCTTTCTTT. The full variable domain, in which reference TRBV11-2 and TRBJ1-1 provide the parts outside the CDR3, is EAGVAQSPRYKIIEKRQSVAFWCNPISGHATLYWYQQILGQGPKLLIQFQNNGVVDDSQLPKDRFSAERLKGVDSTLKIQPAKLEDSAVYLCASSLGPRPGTQNTEAFFGQGTRLTVV.

Only a few counts were recorded for this clonotype. The V call is TRBV5-1, the J call TRBJ1-2, with TRBD1 matching 8 bases. Per germline, CDR1 SGHRS and CDR2 YFSETQ. This CDR3 has 13 residues. Trimming at V came to 0 bases and at J to 8 bases, leaving 3 bases not matched to a gene. The CDR3 loop is CASSLGTGLGYTF. The CDR3 DNA reads TGCGCCAGCAGCTTGGGGACAGGGTTAGGCTACACCTTC.

This clonotype turned up a few times. The chain combines TRBV7-2 with TRBJ1-3; D is perhaps TRBD1 (6 bases). The length of the CDR3 is 15 residues. Between the trimmed V and J ends, which lost 4 bases and 0 bases, there was a span of 10 bases. CDR1 is SGHTA, CDR2 FQGNSA, per germline. CDR3 nucleotide sequence: TGTGCCAGCAGCTCCGGACAGTTCTCTGGAAACACCATATATTTT. Translation gives CASSSGQFSGNTIYF.

This clonotype was seen repeatedly, ten times or more. The V and J genes are TRBV20-1 and TRBJ2-5, with a weak D call TRBD2 (6 bases). This CDR3 region has 15 residues. Germline CDR1 DFQATT, CDR2 SNEGSKA (reference sequence). With 0 bases removed from V and 5 bases from J, the gap between germline ends came to 16 bases. CDR3: CSARDVAVGGETQYF. DNA for the CDR3: TGCAGTGCTAGAGACGTAGCGGTTGGTGGGGAGACCCAGTACTTC.

This clonotype was observed many times. The chain uses TRBV9 and TRBJ1-1; maybe TRBD1 (6 bases). The CDR3 runs 15 residues. V lost 6 bases to trimming and J lost 1 base, with 16 bases between them. CDR1 and CDR2 (germline): SGDLS, YYNGEE. The CDR3 protein is CASTFLGQANTEAFF. CDR3 sequence (DNA): TGTGCCAGCACCTTCTTGGGACAAGCGAACACTGAAGCTTTCTTT.

The chain joins TRBV5-1 to TRBJ2-3, with D tentatively TRBD1 (6 bases). This CDR3 is 14 amino acids long. V was pared by 2 bases and J by 0 bases, with 7 bases between. Per germline, CDR1 SGHRS and CDR2 YFSETQ. The CDR3 loop is CASSFQGSTDTQYF. The CDR3 region has the DNA TGCGCCAGCAGCTTTCAGGGGAGCACAGATACGCAGTATTTT.

This clonotype was seen only a few times. V and J are TRBV20-1 and TRBJ1-5; D uncertain. The CDR3 covers 16 residues. Germline V gives CDR1 DFQATT, CDR2 SNEGSKA (reference sequence). Trimming stripped 0 bases from V and 0 bases from J, with 12 bases between. The CDR3 loop reads CSARDWSRNSNQPQHF. The CDR3 bases are TGCAGTGCTAGAGATTGGAGCAGAAATAGCAATCAGCCCCAGCATTTT.

V is TRBV7-8 and J is TRBJ1-6, with D hard to call. Trimming took 2 bases from V and 9 from J, leaving 14 bases between them. The CDR3 loop spans 15 amino acids. Germline V CDR1 and CDR2: SGHVS, FQNEAQ. CDR3 residues: CASSLRAGVPSPLHF. For the CDR3, the DNA is TGTGCCAGCAGCTTAAGGGCAGGCGTTCCTTCACCCCTCCACTTT. Variable domain in full (rest from reference TRBV7-8 and TRBJ1-6): GAGVSQSPRYKVAKRGQDVALRCDPISGHVSLFWYQQALGQGPEFLTYFQNEAQLDKSGLPSDRFFAERPEGSVSTLKIQRTQQEDSAVYLCASSLRAGVPSPLHFGNGTRLTVT.

The V gene is TRBV5-5, the J gene TRBJ2-1; D not certain. The CDR3 extends over 13 amino acids. The germline gives CDR1 SGHKS, CDR2 YYEKEE (reference sequence). V gave up 0 bases and J gave up 5 bases, with 6 bases separating them. DNA of the CDR3: TGTGCCAGCAGCTTGGGGTCAGACAATGAGCAGTTCTTC. It translates to CASSLGSDNEQFF.

The rearrangement joins TRBV20-1 to TRBJ1-1; a weak D match, TRBD1 (5 bases). The V gene lost 5 bases and the J gene lost 2 bases, with 12 bases spanning the gap. CDR1 and CDR2 (germline): DFQATT, SNEGSKA (reference sequence). The CDR3 extends over 13 amino acids. The CDR3, as DNA: TGCAGTGCTCCTTCAGGGCCAAACACTGAAGCTTTCTTT. Translating it yields CSAPSGPNTEAFF.

Ten or more counts support this clonotype. The chain employs TRBV7-2 and TRBJ2-5; 9 bases agree with TRBD2. V was pared by 5 bases and J by 1 base, with 5 bases of the junction left unmatched. The germline V gene has CDR1 SGHTA and CDR2 FQGNSA. This CDR3 has 15 amino acids. For the CDR3, the DNA is TGTGCCAGCAGCCCCCTAGCGGGACCCCAAGAGACCCAGTACTTC. Translated, it gives CASSPLAGPQETQYF.

This clonotype occurred many times. The chain links TRBV2 to TRBJ2-2; 7 nucleotides line up with TRBD2. The germline gives CDR1 SNHLY, CDR2 FYNNEI. Trimming cost V 6 bases and J 0 bases; bases outside gene matches: 4. This CDR3 spans 15 amino acids. CDR3 sequence reads: CASRREWANTGELFF. The CDR3 region has the DNA TGTGCCAGCAGGCGGGAGTGGGCGAACACCGGGGAGCTGTTTTTT.

This clonotype was seen only a few times. The rearrangement joins TRBV27 to TRBJ2-1; 16 bases fit TRBD2. V lost 5 bases to trimming and J lost 4 bases; unmatched junction nucleotides: 14. This CDR3 region has 20 residues. In germline, CDR1 is MNHEY, CDR2 SMNVEV (reference sequence). CDR3 amino acids: CASSPSGLAGGPIKYNEQFF. CDR3 DNA: TGTGCCAGCAGTCCATCGGGACTAGCGGGAGGGCCAATAAAGTACAATGAGCAGTTCTTC.

This chain joins TRBV20-1 and TRBJ2-5; 14 bases agree with TRBD2. V gave up 6 bases and J gave up 4 bases; unmatched junction bases: 10. The CDR3 runs to 16 residues. In germline, CDR1 is DFQATT, CDR2 SNEGSKA (reference sequence). CDR3 DNA sequence: TGCAGTGCGCCCCCGATCGGGACTAGCGGGAGAGAGACCCAGTACTTC. It is translated as CSAPPIGTSGRETQYF.

The chain recombines TRBV28 with TRBJ2-5; the match to TRBD1 covers 8 bases. J was trimmed by 5 bases and V by 5 bases; bases with no gene match: 4. CDR3 length equals 13 residues. CDR1 and CDR2 (germline): MDHEN, SYDVKM. CDR3 DNA sequence: TGTGCCAGCAGTACCCACAGGGGGGAGACCCAGTACTTC. As protein: CASSTHRGETQYF.

The table lists this clonotype with a few counts. V and J are TRBV11-2 and TRBJ2-7; D is undetermined. The CDR3 loop spans 16 amino acids. CDR1 is SGHAT and CDR2 is FQNNGV in the germline V gene. Trimming left V 5 bases short and J 0 bases short, with 17 bases between. The CDR3, as DNA: TGTGCCAGCAGCCCCCTTTTGGTAGCTCTCTCCTACGAGCAGTACTTC. Translated: CASSPLLVALSYEQYF.

This clonotype was observed many times. The rearrangement uses TRBV7-3 and TRBJ2-1, with 9 bases that match TRBD2. V gave up 4 bases and J gave up 5 bases; unmatched junction bases: 6. CDR1 and CDR2 (germline): SGHTA, FQGTGA. This CDR3 has 15 residues. The DNA for the CDR3 is TGTGCCAGCAGCTCCCTAGCGGGATTGAACAATGAGCAGTTCTTC. It translates to CASSSLAGLNNEQFF.

The rearrangement links TRBV10-3 to TRBJ2-3; D uncertain. Trimming removed 6 bases at V and 6 bases at J, with 13 bases between. This CDR3 spans 13 amino acids. From germline, CDR1 is ENHRY and CDR2 SYGVKD. This CDR3 is CAISTTTLDTQYF. CDR3 in DNA: TGTGCCATCAGCACCACGACCCTTGATACGCAGTATTTT.

This clonotype was detected many times. The V and J genes are TRBV27 and TRBJ1-5; TRBD1 aligns across 7 bases. Per germline, CDR1 MNHEY and CDR2 SMNVEV (reference sequence). The ends lost 3 bases at V and 7 bases at J; junction bases unmatched: 3. This CDR3 is 13 amino acids long. The CDR3 here is CASSFQGGQPQHF. CDR3 sequence (DNA): TGTGCCAGCAGTTTTCAGGGGGGACAGCCCCAGCATTTT.